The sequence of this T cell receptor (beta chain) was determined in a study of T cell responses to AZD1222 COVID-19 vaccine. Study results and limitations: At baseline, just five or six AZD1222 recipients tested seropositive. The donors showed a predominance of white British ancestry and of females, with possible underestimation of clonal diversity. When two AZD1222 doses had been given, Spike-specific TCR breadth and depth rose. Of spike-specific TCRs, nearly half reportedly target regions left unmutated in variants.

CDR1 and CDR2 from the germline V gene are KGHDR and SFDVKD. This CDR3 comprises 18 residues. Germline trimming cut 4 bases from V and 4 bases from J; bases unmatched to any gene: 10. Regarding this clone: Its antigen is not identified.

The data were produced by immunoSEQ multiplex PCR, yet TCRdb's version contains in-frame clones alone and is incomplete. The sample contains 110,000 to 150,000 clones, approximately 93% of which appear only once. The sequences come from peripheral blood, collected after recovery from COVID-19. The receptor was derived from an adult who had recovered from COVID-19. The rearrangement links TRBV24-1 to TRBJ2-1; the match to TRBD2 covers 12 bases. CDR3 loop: CATSDPLGLAGRYNEQFF. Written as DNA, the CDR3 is TGTGCCACCAGTGACCCCCTCGGACTAGCGGGACGTTACAATGAGCAGTTCTTC.